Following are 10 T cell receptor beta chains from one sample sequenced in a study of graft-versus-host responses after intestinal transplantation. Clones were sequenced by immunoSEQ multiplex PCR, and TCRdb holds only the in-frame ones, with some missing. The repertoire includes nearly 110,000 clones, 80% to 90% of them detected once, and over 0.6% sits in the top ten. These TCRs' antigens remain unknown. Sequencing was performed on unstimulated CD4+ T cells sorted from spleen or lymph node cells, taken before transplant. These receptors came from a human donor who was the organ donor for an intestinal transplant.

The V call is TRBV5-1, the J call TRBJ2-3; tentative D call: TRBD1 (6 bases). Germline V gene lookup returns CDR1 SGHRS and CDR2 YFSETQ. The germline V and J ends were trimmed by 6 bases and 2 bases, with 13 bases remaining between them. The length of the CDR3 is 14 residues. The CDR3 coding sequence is TGCGCCAGCAAGCCGGACAGCACCACAGATACGCAGTATTTT. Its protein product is CASKPDSTTDTQYF.

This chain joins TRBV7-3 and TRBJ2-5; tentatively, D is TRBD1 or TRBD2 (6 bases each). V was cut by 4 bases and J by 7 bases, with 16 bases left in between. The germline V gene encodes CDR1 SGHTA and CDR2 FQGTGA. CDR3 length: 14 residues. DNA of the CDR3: TGTGCCAGCAGCTCTGGACAGCTGGGGGGGACCCAGTACTTC. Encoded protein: CASSSGQLGGTQYF.

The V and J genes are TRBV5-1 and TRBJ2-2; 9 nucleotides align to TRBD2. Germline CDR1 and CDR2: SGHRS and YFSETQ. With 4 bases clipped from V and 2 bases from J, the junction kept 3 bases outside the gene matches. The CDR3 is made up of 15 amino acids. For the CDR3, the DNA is TGCGCCAGCAGCGGACTAGCGACCAACACCGGGGAGCTGTTTTTT. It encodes CASSGLATNTGELFF.

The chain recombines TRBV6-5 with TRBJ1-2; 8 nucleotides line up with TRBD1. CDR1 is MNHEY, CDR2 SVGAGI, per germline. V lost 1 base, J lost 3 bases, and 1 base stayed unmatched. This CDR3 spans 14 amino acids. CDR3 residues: CASSYYRGDYGYTF. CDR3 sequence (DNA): TGTGCCAGCAGTTACTACAGGGGGGACTATGGCTACACCTTC.

In DNA, the CDR3 is TGTGCTTCTTCACTAGCGGGAGTACGCGGGGAGCTGTTTTTT. Translation gives CASSLAGVRGELFF. The chain employs TRBV30 and TRBJ2-2; 11 bases map to TRBD2. The germline V gene has CDR1 GTSNPN and CDR2 SVGIG (reference sequence). This CDR3 has 14 residues.

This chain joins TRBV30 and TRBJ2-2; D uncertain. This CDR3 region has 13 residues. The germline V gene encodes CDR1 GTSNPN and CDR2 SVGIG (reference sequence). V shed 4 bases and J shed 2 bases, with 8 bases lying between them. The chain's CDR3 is CAWKQLNTGELFF. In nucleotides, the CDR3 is TGTGCCTGGAAACAGCTAAACACCGGGGAGCTGTTTTTT.

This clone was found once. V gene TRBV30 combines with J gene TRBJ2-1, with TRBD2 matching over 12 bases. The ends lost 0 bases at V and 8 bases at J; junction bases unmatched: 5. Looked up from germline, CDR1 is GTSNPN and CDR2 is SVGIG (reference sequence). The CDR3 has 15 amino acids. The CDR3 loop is CAWSVLAGGYDEQFF. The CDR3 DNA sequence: TGTGCCTGGAGTGTCCTAGCGGGAGGGTACGATGAGCAGTTCTTC.

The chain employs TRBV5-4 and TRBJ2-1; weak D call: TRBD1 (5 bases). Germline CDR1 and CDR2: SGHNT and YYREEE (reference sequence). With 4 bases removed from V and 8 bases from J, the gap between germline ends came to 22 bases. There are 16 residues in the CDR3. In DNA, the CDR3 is TGTGCCAGCAGCGTAAAACGGGTAAACCAGGGTGATGAGCAGTTCTTC. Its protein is CASSVKRVNQGDEQFF. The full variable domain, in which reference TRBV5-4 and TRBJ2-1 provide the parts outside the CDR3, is ETGVTQSPTHLIKTRGQQVTLRCSSQSGHNTVSWYQQALGQGPQFIFQYYREEENGRGNFPPRFSGLQFPNYSSELNVNALELDDSALYLCASSVKRVNQGDEQFFGPGTRLTVL.

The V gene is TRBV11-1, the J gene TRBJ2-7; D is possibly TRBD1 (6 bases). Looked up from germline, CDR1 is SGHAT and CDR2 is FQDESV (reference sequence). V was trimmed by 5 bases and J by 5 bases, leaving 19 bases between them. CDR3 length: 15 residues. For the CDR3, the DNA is TGTGCCAGCAGCCCCCAACAGGGTGGCATGAACGAGCAGTACTTC. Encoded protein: CASSPQQGGMNEQYF.

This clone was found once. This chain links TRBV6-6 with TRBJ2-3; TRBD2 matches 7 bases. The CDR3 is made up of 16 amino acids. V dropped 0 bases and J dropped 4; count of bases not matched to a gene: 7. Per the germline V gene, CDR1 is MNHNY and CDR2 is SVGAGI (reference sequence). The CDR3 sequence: CASSYSTGRSADTQYF. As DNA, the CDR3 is TGTGCCAGCAGTTACTCGACCGGGAGGTCAGCAGATACGCAGTATTTT.